Below, one T cell receptor beta chain is given with its context. The PCR was carried out with 60 Vbeta primers and 13 Jbeta primers. TCRdb's table, derived via immunoSEQ multiplex PCR, lists solely in-frame clones and lacks some. The table lists 100,000 to 150,000 clones, over 65% of them singletons. These data come from a study of cytomegalovirus exposure and HLA in healthy donors. Germline V gives CDR1 SGHTS, CDR2 YDEGEE. The CDR3 sequence is 14 residues long. The ends lost 5 bases at V and 7 bases at J; junction bases unmatched: 6. This chain connects TRBV5-8 to TRBJ1-6, with TRBD1 matching over 7 bases. This TCR came from a young man in good health and CMV-seropositive. The sample consisted of PBMCs. CDR3 DNA sequence: TGTGCCAGCAGTTTCAGGGGGAGGAATTCACCCCTCCACTTT. This codes for CASSFRGRNSPLHF.